The subject of this entry is one TCR beta chain. Its antigen is currently unknown. These data are taken from a study of a mutant IDH1 vaccine in newly diagnosed glioma. Study at large: Patients got their first vaccination 4-6 weeks after radiotherapy alone, or with temozolomide cycles. Visits V12 and V13 fell at weeks 35 and 47, respectively. Receipt of radiotherapy, temozolomide, or both preceded the study, and most received both.

Only in-frame clones appear in the TCRdb table, and some are missing; sequencing was by immunoSEQ multiplex PCR. Among 30,000 to 35,000 clones, roughly 89% were seen once, and the ten largest hold 2% to 2.5%. Looked up from germline, CDR1 is MDHEN and CDR2 is SYDVKM. There are 14 residues in the CDR3. V shed 7 bases and J shed 0 bases, with 11 bases lying between them. Study results and caveats: Researchers report vaccine-induced immune responses in 93.3% of patients.

The time point here: week 47, end of study. Doses comprised 300 ug of mutant IDH1 20-mer peptide each, plus topical imiquimod. The chain links TRBV28 to TRBJ2-3, with D unresolved. Source: PBMCs, taken from a glioma patient whose treatment included an IDH1 peptide vaccine. This receptor was identified in a man aged 40-55 years with glioma. The CDR3 sequence is CASTPWASTDTQYF. The CDR3 region has the DNA TGTGCCAGCACCCCCTGGGCAAGCACAGATACGCAGTATTTT.